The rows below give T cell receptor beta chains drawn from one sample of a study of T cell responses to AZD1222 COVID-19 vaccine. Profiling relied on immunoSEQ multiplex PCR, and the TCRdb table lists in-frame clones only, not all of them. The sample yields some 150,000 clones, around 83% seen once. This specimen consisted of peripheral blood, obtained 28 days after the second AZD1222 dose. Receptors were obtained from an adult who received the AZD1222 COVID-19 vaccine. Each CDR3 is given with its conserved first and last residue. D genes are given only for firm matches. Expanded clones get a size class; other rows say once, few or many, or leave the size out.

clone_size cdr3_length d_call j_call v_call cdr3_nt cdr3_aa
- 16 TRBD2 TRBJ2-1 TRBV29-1 TGCAGCGTTACCAACCCCGGGACTAGCGCTCACAATGAGCAGTTCTTC CSVTNPGTSAHNEQFF
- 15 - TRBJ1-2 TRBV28 TGTGCCAGCAGTCTACTCGGAGGAGCCAACTATGGCTACACCTTC CASSLLGGANYGYTF
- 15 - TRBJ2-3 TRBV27 TGTGCCAGCCGGAGGACATTCCGTGAGTCAGATACGCAGTATTTT CASRRTFRESDTQYF
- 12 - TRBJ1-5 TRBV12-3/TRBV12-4 TGTGCCAGCAGCCGAGGAAATCAGCCCCAGCATTTT CASSRGNQPQHF
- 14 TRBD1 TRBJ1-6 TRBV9 TGTGCCAGCAGCGATACAGGGGTCAATTCACCCCTCCACTTT CASSDTGVNSPLHF
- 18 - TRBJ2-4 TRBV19 TGTGCCAGTAGTATAGAGGCCCCCACAGGGAGGGGCAAAAACATTCAGTACTTC CASSIEAPTGRGKNIQYF
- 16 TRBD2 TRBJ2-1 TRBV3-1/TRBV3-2 TGTGCCAGCAGCCAGTACAGCGGGGGGGTCCAAGGTGAGCAGTTCTTC CASSQYSGGVQGEQFF
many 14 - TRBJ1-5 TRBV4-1 TGCGCCAGCAGCCAATCCATACCCAATCAGCCCCAGCATTTT CASSQSIPNQPQHF
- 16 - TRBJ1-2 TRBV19 TGTGCCAGTAGTATAGAAGGGCGGGGTGGGAACTATGGCTACACCTTC CASSIEGRGGNYGYTF
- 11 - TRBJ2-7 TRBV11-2 TGTGCCAGCAGCCTAACATACGAGCAGTACTTC CASSLTYEQYF
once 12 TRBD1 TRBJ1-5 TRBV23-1 TGCGCCAGCGACAGGGGCCATCAGCCCCAGCATTTT CASDRGHQPQHF
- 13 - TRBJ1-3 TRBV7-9 TGTGCCAGCAGCCAGAATGCTGGAAACACCATATATTTT CASSQNAGNTIYF
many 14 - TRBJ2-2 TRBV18 TGTGCCAGCCATGAGTCAGGGCTTGGCGGGGAGCTGTTTTTT CASHESGLGGELFF